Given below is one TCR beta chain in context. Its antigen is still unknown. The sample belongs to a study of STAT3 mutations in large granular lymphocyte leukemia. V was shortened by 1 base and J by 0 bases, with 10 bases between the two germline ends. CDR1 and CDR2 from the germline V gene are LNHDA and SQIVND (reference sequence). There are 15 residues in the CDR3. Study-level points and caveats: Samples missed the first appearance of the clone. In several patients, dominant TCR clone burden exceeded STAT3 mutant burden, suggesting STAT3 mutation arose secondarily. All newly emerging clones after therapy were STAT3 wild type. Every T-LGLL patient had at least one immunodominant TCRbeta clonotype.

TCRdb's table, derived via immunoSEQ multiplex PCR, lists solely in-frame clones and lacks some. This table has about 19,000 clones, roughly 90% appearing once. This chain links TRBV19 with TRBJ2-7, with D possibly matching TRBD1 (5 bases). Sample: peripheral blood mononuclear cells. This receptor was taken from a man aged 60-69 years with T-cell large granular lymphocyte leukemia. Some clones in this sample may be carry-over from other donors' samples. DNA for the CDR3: TGTGCCAGTAGTATAGCTGGGGCAGCCTCCTACGAGCAGTACTTC. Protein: CASSIAGAASYEQYF.